These T cell receptor beta chains were read from a single sample in a study of OX40 agonist ivuxolimab in advanced cancers. Here immunoSEQ multiplex PCR was the method, and the copy in TCRdb shows in-frame clones only, minus some. The table shows more than 75,000 clones, with more than 80% occurring only once. Sequenced here: CD4+ or CD8+ T cells sorted from blood, sampled in a trial of the OX40 agonist ivuxolimab. These receptors originate from an adult with an advanced solid tumor such as melanoma, head and neck, liver or kidney cancer. Each CDR3 is given with its conserved first and last residue. D genes are given only for firm matches. Rows may omit the clone size; those that give it use once, few, many or a size class.

V gene	clone size	J gene	D gene	CDR3 protein	CDR3 DNA
TRBV7-8	NA	TRBJ2-5	TRBD2	CASSLARGGGETQYF	TGTGCCAGCAGCTTGGCTCGGGGCGGGGGGGAGACCCAGTACTTC
TRBV5-1	NA	TRBJ2-3	NA	CASSLYGRYSTDTQYF	TGCGCCAGCAGCTTGTATGGCAGGTATAGCACAGATACGCAGTATTTT
TRBV2	NA	TRBJ2-3	TRBD2	CASRAGTRTQYF	TGTGCCAGCAGGGCCGGGACTAGGACGCAGTATTTT
TRBV4-2	NA	TRBJ2-2	NA	CASSQPRAGTGELFF	TGTGCCAGCAGCCAACCCCGCGCCGGAACCGGGGAGCTGTTTTTT
TRBV11-2	NA	TRBJ1-1	NA	CASSLEAGGAEAFF	TGTGCCAGCAGCTTAGAGGCAGGTGGGGCTGAAGCTTTCTTT
TRBV7-8	few	TRBJ2-5	TRBD2	CASSLAGTSGGAVKTQYF	TGTGCCAGCAGCTTAGCGGGGACTAGCGGGGGGGCGGTGAAGACCCAGTACTTC
TRBV2	NA	TRBJ2-1	NA	CASGYQQGGVYNEQFF	TGTGCCAGCGGATATCAACAAGGGGGGGTCTACAATGAGCAGTTCTTC
TRBV5-4	NA	TRBJ2-3	NA	CASSLARTDTQYF	TGTGCCAGCAGCTTGGCCCGCACAGATACGCAGTATTTT
TRBV7-9	few	TRBJ2-7	NA	CASSPRGPEEQYF	TGTGCCAGCAGCCCTAGAGGGCCTGAAGAGCAGTACTTC
TRBV6-5	NA	TRBJ2-3	TRBD2	CASRGTNPENTQYF	TGTGCCAGCAGGGGGACTAATCCCGAAAATACGCAGTATTTT
TRBV6-5	NA	TRBJ2-7	TRBD1	CASSYSMGTGWEQYF	TGTGCCAGCAGTTACTCGATGGGGACAGGGTGGGAGCAGTACTTC
TRBV28	few	TRBJ2-7	TRBD2	CASRTSGSSYEQYF	TGTGCCAGCAGGACTAGCGGGAGCTCCTACGAGCAGTACTTC
TRBV5-1	NA	TRBJ1-4	NA	CASSLVAGTNEKLFF	TGCGCCAGCAGCTTGGTGGCAGGGACTAATGAAAAACTGTTTTTT
TRBV7-3	NA	TRBJ1-1	NA	CASSLTPAGGADTEAFF	TGTGCCAGCAGCCTCACCCCGGCGGGGGGCGCCGACACTGAAGCTTTCTTT
TRBV6-5	NA	TRBJ2-3	NA	CASSPDRERTDTQYF	TGTGCCAGCAGTCCCGATCGGGAGCGGACAGATACGCAGTATTTT
TRBV7-3	few	TRBJ1-2	NA	CASSFTGDYGYTF	TGTGCCAGCAGCTTCACGGGTGACTATGGCTACACCTTC